This T cell receptor (beta chain) was obtained from a study of blood T cells in healthy people across ages. Alongside a J-beta primer mix, a sample-barcoded 5' primer served in a second PCR lasting 7 to 11 cycles. TCRdb reprocessed the 5' RACE reads with MiXCR, giving one entry per CDR3 protein. The sample comprises over 700,000 distinct CDR3 sequences, about 55% of which are singletons, and roughly 40% rests with the top ten. The CDR3 totals 17 residues. The ends lost 0 bases at V and 8 bases at J; junction bases unmatched: 7. Germline CDR1 is MNHEY and CDR2 is SVGAGI. The sequence came from a man older than 75 in good health. The chain couples TRBV6-5 to TRBJ2-1, with 13 positions matching TRBD2. Sequencing was performed on blood. CDR3 coding DNA: TGTGCCAGCAGTTACTCCTGGACTAGCGGGAGTGGCTATGAGCAGTTCTTC. Translation gives CASSYSWTSGSGYEQFF.